Listed here is a single TCR beta chain. These data belong to a study of cytomegalovirus exposure and HLA in healthy donors. In the PCR, 60 Vbeta and 13 Jbeta primers were used. Here immunoSEQ multiplex PCR was the method, and the copy in TCRdb shows in-frame clones only, minus some. The repertoire has some 150,000 clones, 76% of them found once; the top ten carry approximately 1.3%. This CDR3 is built from 15 residues. V shed 4 bases, J shed 6 bases, and the junction held 11 bases outside the gene matches. Germline V lookup: CDR1 MNHNS, CDR2 SASEGT. Material: PBMCs. J is TRBJ1-1 and V is TRBV6-1, with 7 bases fitting TRBD1. This TCR was sampled from a man between 60 and 75 years old in good health and CMV-seronegative. CDR3 DNA: TGTGCCAGCAGTGCCCGGACAGGAGGAGGAGCTGAAGCTTTCTTT. It yields the protein CASSARTGGGAEAFF.